The 9 T cell receptor beta chains presented below share a single source sample, sequenced in a study of graft-versus-host responses after intestinal transplantation. What these receptors recognize is not known. Measured with immunoSEQ multiplex PCR; TCRdb has only the in-frame clones, and not every one. The table lists some 110,000 clones, approximately 90% of them singletons. Sequences were derived from unstimulated CD4+ T cells sorted from spleen or lymph node cells, sampled before transplant. The receptors here all came from a human donor who was the organ donor for an intestinal transplant.

The genes are TRBV7-6 and TRBJ2-5; tentatively, D is TRBD1 or TRBD2 (5 bases each). Germline CDR1 SGHVS, CDR2 FNYEAQ. The length of the CDR3 is 15 residues. V was clipped by 4 bases and J by 2 bases, with 14 bases between them. In nucleotides, the CDR3 is TGTGCCAGCAGCTCGAATACGGGGCCTCAAGAGACCCAGTACTTC. Protein product: CASSSNTGPQETQYF.

The chain has TRBV18 and TRBJ1-1, with D perhaps matching TRBD1 (5 bases). In germline, CDR1 is KGHSH, CDR2 LQKENI. V lost 2 bases, J lost 1 base, and 8 bases lay in between. The CDR3 runs 14 residues. CDR3 nucleotide sequence: TGTGCCAGCTCACCATCCGACAGGAACACTGAAGCTTTCTTT. It encodes CASSPSDRNTEAFF.

V and J are TRBV7-8 and TRBJ2-7; D could derive from TRBD1 or TRBD2 (6 bases each). Trimming took off 2 bases at V and 3 bases at J, with 11 bases between the two ends. The CDR3 runs 14 residues. CDR1 is SGHVS, CDR2 FQNEAQ, per germline. DNA for the CDR3: TGTGCCAGCAGCTTACAAGGGGGGATCTACGAGCAGTACTTC. Amino acids: CASSLQGGIYEQYF.

This chain connects TRBV9 to TRBJ2-5; no clear D. Per germline, CDR1 SGDLS and CDR2 YYNGEE. V was clipped by 0 bases and J by 1 base, with 10 bases between them. The CDR3 totals 15 residues. The CDR3 spells CASSVGVQIQETQYF. The CDR3 coding sequence is TGTGCCAGCAGCGTAGGAGTACAGATCCAAGAGACCCAGTACTTC.

This sequence joins TRBV9 and TRBJ1-5, with D possibly being TRBD1 (5 bases). Trimming stripped 0 bases from V and 7 bases from J, with 14 bases between. The CDR3 covers 15 residues. Germline CDR1 and CDR2: SGDLS and YYNGEE. CDR3 DNA sequence: TGTGCCAGCAGCGTAGGAGGGGACCCGTTCCAGCCCCAGCATTTT. Encoded protein: CASSVGGDPFQPQHF.

The chain joins TRBV7-6 to TRBJ1-1; no reliable D call. The CDR3 loop spans 13 amino acids. The V end was cut by 1 base, the J end by 4 bases, with 7 bases between. Germline loops: CDR1 SGHVS, CDR2 FNYEAQ. Here the CDR3 reads CASSLGGSTEAFF. In DNA, the CDR3 is TGTGCCAGCAGCTTAGGAGGGAGCACTGAAGCTTTCTTT. The full variable domain, with the rest looked up from reference TRBV7-6 and TRBJ1-1, is GAGVSQSPRYKVTKRGQDVALRCDPISGHVSLYWYRQALGQGPEFLTYFNYEAQQDKSGLPNDRFSAERPEGSISTLTIQRTEQRDSAMYRCASSLGGSTEAFFGQGTRLTVV.

This chain connects TRBV4-1 to TRBJ2-5; the match to TRBD2 covers 9 bases. CDR1 and CDR2 (germline): MGHRA, YSYEKL. Trimming took 0 bases from V and 4 from J; bases not matched to a gene: 12. This CDR3 is 18 amino acids long. CDR3 sequence: CASSQDILRREGSETQYF. As DNA, the CDR3 is TGCGCCAGCAGCCAAGATATCCTGAGGCGGGAGGGATCAGAGACCCAGTACTTC.

Only one count was recorded for this clone. The V and J genes are TRBV2 and TRBJ2-1, with TRBD2 matching over 13 bases. The CDR3 length is 14 residues. The junction had 6 bases not matched to a gene; V was cut back by 9 bases and J by 7 bases. Germline V lookup: CDR1 SNHLY, CDR2 FYNNEI. The CDR3 loop reads CASRRLAGGNEQFF. The CDR3 nucleotides read TGTGCCAGTCGTAGACTAGCGGGAGGTAATGAGCAGTTCTTC.

V and J are TRBV9 and TRBJ1-3; 7 bases match TRBD1. This CDR3 is 16 amino acids long. J lost 0 bases, V lost 3 bases, and 6 bases had no gene match. Germline V CDR1 and CDR2: SGDLS, YYNGEE. CDR3 protein: CASSAGQFYSGNTIYF. The CDR3 DNA is TGTGCCAGCAGCGCGGGACAGTTCTACTCTGGAAACACCATATATTTT. The full variable domain, its missing parts supplied by reference TRBV9 and TRBJ1-3, is DSGVTQTPKHLITATGQRVTLRCSPRSGDLSVYWYQQSLDQGLQFLIQYYNGEERAKGNILERFSAQQFPDLHSELNLSSLELGDSALYFCASSAGQFYSGNTIYFGEGSWLTVV.